This T cell receptor beta chain derives from a study of blood T cell repertoires in COVID-19. Study-wide background: The samples span acute and convalescent COVID-19 from the United States, Italy and Spain.

Looked up from germline, CDR1 is MDHEN and CDR2 is SYDVKM. The CDR3 runs to 15 residues. Trimming took 4 bases from V and 4 from J; bases not matched to a gene: 6. Generated by immunoSEQ multiplex PCR, the TCRdb table keeps only in-frame clones and is missing some. The data contain about 260,000 clones, roughly nine tenths of them singletons. Participant ages covered about 18 to 95 years across 24 US areas. Cohorts were based on clinical histories the participants reported. The study counted Cohort 3 donors as recovered given two negative PCRs, clearance, or symptom resolution. The J gene is TRBJ1-5, the V gene TRBV28, with 8 bases identical to TRBD1. This clonotype originated in a woman aged 45-65 years who had recovered from COVID-19. The specimen sequenced was PBMCs or T cells enriched from blood (not recorded which). This chain's CDR3 is CASSWTGRSNQPQHF. The CDR3 DNA reads TGTGCCAGCAGTTGGACAGGGCGGAGTAATCAGCCCCAGCATTTT.